This T cell receptor (beta chain) was sequenced during a study of shared clonotypes between healthy human individuals (dated by TCRdb to 2018 to 2020). In terms of the full investigation: A couple of women and a few men aged 18 to 49 years were included in the cohort. To estimate repertoire size and how much clonotype sharing occurs between individuals, the study deeply sequenced the blood TCR repertoires of 5 or 6 healthy adults. For each donor, three plates each were used for CD4 naive and CD4 memory, two plates were used for CD8 naive, and one plate was used for CD8 memory. To increase sequencing depth and limit assay-specific biases, different laboratories used diverse techniques to prepare libraries and sequence TCR repertoires. Between about 0.94 and 8.9 billion PBMCs per donor were obtained by leukapheresis.

Using the deep immunoSEQ assay, TCR CDR3 regions were amplified from genomic DNA by multiplex PCR. For each cell subset, the extracted genomic DNA was distributed evenly across all wells of several immunoSEQ 96-well plates, and each plate served as one replicate. For sorted subsets, about 200 ng genomic DNA, equal to about 30,000 T cell genomes, was loaded into each replicate PCR. Purified libraries were quantified with a Qubit 3.0 fluorometer, sized on a Bioanalyzer 2100, and re-quantified with the KAPA Library Quantification kit. Every immunoSEQ 96-well plate was sequenced on a dedicated single-read 150-cycle Illumina NextSeq 550 flow cell. In the paper's pipeline: The immunoSEQ output contained only junctional sequences without quality scores, so filtering could not match that applied to full-length reads. Sequences were annotated with PyIR, a Python wrapper for IgBLAST v1.9, and V/J genes and CDR3 were assigned using IMGT germline references. Reads were filtered out if the reads had weak V/J assignments (E-value above 1e-6), no CDR3, stop codons, out-of-frame junctions, or ambiguous translated residues. V3J clonotypes were defined as sequences sharing the same inferred V gene, J gene, and CDR3 amino acid sequence. Percentage overlap between repertoires was computed as shared unique clonotypes divided by the size of the smaller repertoire. Repertoire richness was assessed with RTK rarefaction, the Chao1 estimator, and Recon v2.1 estimates of unobserved clonotypes. For all TCRbeta clonotypes obtained by the gDNA method from a few donors, generation probabilities were computed with OLGA. TCRdb mirrors the immuneACCESS table, restricted to in-frame sequences. Some clones are absent from its copies; in checked studies, under half trace to an unresolved V gene, and the reason for the others is unknown. V and J calls and clone size are given by that table; D and trimming were obtained from the DNA. The sample table contains approximately 1,500,000 clones; only one count was recorded for over 95% of them. 1.2% of the sample rests with the top ten.

On the study overall, not on this receptor specifically: Incomplete sequencing was indicated by rarefaction of sorted-subset datasets, despite the large sequencing depth. Roughly 5% of naive CD4, 3.5% of naive CD8, approximately 2.2% of memory CD4, and around 0.4% of memory CD8 clonotypes were shared across several donors. Higher generation probabilities were observed for clonotypes shared by all four sorted-subset donors than for non-shared clonotypes. Sampling was restricted to blood, and TCR repertoires in tissues likely differ from the TCR repertoires found in blood. Pairwise subsampling led to the expectation that sequencing depth would affect the degree of clonotype sharing among donors. Because the study included only a small number of donors, the genetic and exposure-history diversity represented was limited. Larger estimated clonotype richness was generally found for naive subsets than for memory subsets.

Healthy HIV-negative adults with no recently reported acute infections or vaccinations were included as donors. Every donor was a Caucasian adult living in Nashville, Tennessee, USA. Magnetic negative selection was used to enrich CD4+ T cells, after which naive cells were positively selected on CD45RA and the negative fraction became the memory subset. Blood was obtained by leukapheresis, after which PBMCs were separated by Ficoll-Histopaque density gradient centrifugation and cryopreserved in liquid nitrogen vapor phase. Analytical flow cytometry was used to check the purity and quantity of every magnetically sorted T cell population. Genomic DNA was isolated from each sorted fraction and quantified by UV absorbance on a Nanodrop 2000c. V loses 7 bases, J loses 6 bases, and the germline ends lie 16 bases apart. Measured from the cysteine to the phenylalanine, the CDR3 is 14 residues long. Only the CDR3 portion is preserved as DNA: 42 bases, with reading frame beginning at the first base. Via the germline V gene, CDR1 is MNHEY and CDR2 SVGAGI.

Points on this clone: The specificity of this receptor is unknown. The input lacks base qualities; no much larger clone sits a single base away.

The sequenced sample was naive CD4+ T cells sorted from blood. What the cell subset or site label conveys for this sample: CD45RA+ positively selected. The rearranged chain carries TRBV6-5 and TRBJ1-5; a weak D assignment points to TRBD1 (6 bases agree). The origin of this receptor is a man younger than 45 in good health. The CDR3 here reads CASKQLQQGQPQHF. The nucleotides are TGTGCCAGCAAACAACTTCAACAGGGTCAGCCCCAGCATTTT.